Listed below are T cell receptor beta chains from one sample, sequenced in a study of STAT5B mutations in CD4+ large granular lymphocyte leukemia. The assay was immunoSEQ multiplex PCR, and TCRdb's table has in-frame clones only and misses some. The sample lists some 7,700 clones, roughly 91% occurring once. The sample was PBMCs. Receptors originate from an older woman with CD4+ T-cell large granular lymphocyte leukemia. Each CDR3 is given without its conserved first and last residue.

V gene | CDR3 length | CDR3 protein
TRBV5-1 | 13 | ASSLARGAGEKLF
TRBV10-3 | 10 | ATRDRGHEQY
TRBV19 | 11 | ASSPAINYGYT
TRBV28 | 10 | ASSPLKQPQH
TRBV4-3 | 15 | ASSQGPIGAADQPQH
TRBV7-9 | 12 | ASSLAGSENTIY
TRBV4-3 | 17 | ASSQKRPGLAGITDTQY
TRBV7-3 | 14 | ASSLTAGQGNTEAF
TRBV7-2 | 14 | ASSPLTFPNSEKLF
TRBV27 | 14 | ASSSGQIDSGNTIY
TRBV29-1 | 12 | SVQRGDNTGELF
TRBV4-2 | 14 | ASSQVGQKETDTQY
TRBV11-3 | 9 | ASSEQAEQY
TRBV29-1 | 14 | SVEDRIRTSYDEQF
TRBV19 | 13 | ASSWASGSQETQY
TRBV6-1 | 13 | ASSGQGYSNQPQH
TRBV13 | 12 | ASSLGTLGYEQY
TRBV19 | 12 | ASRQGALNTEAF
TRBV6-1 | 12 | ASSSQSGADTQY
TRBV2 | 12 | ASGLGGAGNTIY
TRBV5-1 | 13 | ASSRGGAGSETQY
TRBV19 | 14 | ASSDGSYYDSSPLH
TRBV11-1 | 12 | ASSLGRDNQPQH
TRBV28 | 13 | ASSPSRGEGTEAF
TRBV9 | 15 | ASSVGGGGPIAGELF
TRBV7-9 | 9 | ASSLQETQY
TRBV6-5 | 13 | ASSPGGPITDTQY
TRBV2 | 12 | ASSGQGSQETQY
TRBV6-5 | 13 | ASSYVVLGQETQY
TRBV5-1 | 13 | ASSLSGQMNTEAF
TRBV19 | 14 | ASSMGSLMGTGELF
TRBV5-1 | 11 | ASSVGRDYEQY
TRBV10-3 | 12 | AISESSGEGTQY
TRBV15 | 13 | ATSVGHREIYGYT
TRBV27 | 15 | ASSLSSLAERQETQY
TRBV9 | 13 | ASSPRPLGVNEQF
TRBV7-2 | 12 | ASSLLRGTETQY
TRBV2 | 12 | ASLPFGWGTEAF
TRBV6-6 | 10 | AGGGDTDTQY
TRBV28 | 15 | ASSSWGGWESNQPQH
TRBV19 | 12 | ASSIEGALQPQH
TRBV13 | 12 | ASSRGQGPYEQY